This entry concerns a single TCR beta chain. Its specificity is not known. TCRdb's copy holds only in-frame clones and misses some; the assay was immunoSEQ multiplex PCR. The table records fewer than 20,000 clones, approximately 91% of them present only once. This sample stems from a study of lymphopenia after photon versus proton radiotherapy. Study results and caveats: Survival link was tested only in deceased patients; proton benefit remains a possibility.

The specimen comprised peripheral blood, sampled from a patient treated with proton-based radiotherapy. This clonotype was obtained from a man aged 65 to 79 with pancreatic cancer.

The CDR3 nucleotides are TGTGCCAGCAGCGACTCCTATAATTCACCCCTCCACTTT. Translated: CASSDSYNSPLHF. V gene TRBV6-1 combines with J gene TRBJ1-6; D remains unclear. The V and J ends lost 6 bases and 0 bases respectively, with 3 bases between them. This CDR3 has 13 amino acids. CDR1 and CDR2 (germline): MNHNS, SASEGT.